A selection of T cell receptor beta chains follows, all from one sample in a study of cytomegalovirus exposure and HLA in healthy donors. The repertoire was sequenced with immunoSEQ multiplex PCR; TCRdb's copy has only in-frame clones and lacks some. The table includes roughly 200,000 clones, around 82% detected once. Sequencing was done on a sample of PBMCs. Receptor source: a woman in her 30s in good health and CMV-seropositive. Each CDR3 is given with its conserved first and last residue. D genes are given only for firm matches. Clone size is shown for a subset of rows, as once, few, many or a class of expanded clone.

V	J	size	D	DNA	CDR3
TRBV14	TRBJ1-2	.	TRBD1	TGTGCCAGCAGCCTACGGACAGGGGCCAACTATGGCTACACCTTC	CASSLRTGANYGYTF
TRBV5-1	TRBJ1-1	.	TRBD1	TGCGCCAGCAGCAGGGGACAGGCGAACACTGAAGCTTTCTTT	CASSRGQANTEAFF
TRBV19	TRBJ2-7	.	.	TGTGCCAGTAGTCCCGCCCGGGGCTACGAGCAGTACTTC	CASSPARGYEQYF
TRBV6-1	TRBJ2-7	once	.	TGTGCCAGCACCCCAGGGTCCGAGCAGTACTTC	CASTPGSEQYF
TRBV6-5	TRBJ1-4	.	TRBD1	TGTGCCAGCAGTTTACGGACAGGGTTGGAAAAACTGTTTTTT	CASSLRTGLEKLFF
TRBV5-6	TRBJ1-2	.	TRBD1	TGTGCCAGCAGCTTTGGGACAGGGGCCTCCTATGGCTACACCTTC	CASSFGTGASYGYTF
TRBV6-5	TRBJ1-1	few	.	TGTGCCAGCAGTTTAAAGTGGGGGCACACTGAAGCTTTCTTT	CASSLKWGHTEAFF
TRBV19	TRBJ1-1	.	.	TGTGCCAGTAGTACGGGATGGGCGGCCAACACTGAAGCTTTCTTT	CASSTGWAANTEAFF
TRBV4-1	TRBJ2-7	.	.	TGCGCCAGCAGCCCCACGACAGGCTCTCACGAGCAGTACTTC	CASSPTTGSHEQYF
TRBV9	TRBJ2-5	.	.	TGTGCCAGCAGCGCCGGAGAGACCCAGTACTTC	CASSAGETQYF
TRBV7-2	TRBJ2-3	.	TRBD2	TGTGCCAGCAGTCCTAGCGGGGGGGCAATTGATACGCAGTATTTT	CASSPSGGAIDTQYF
TRBV11-3	TRBJ2-2	.	.	TGTGCCAGCAGCCCCATAAGGGGCACCGGGGAGCTGTTTTTT	CASSPIRGTGELFF
TRBV27	TRBJ2-3	.	.	TGTGCCAGCTCGACAGGTAGCACAGATACGCAGTATTTT	CASSTGSTDTQYF
TRBV5-1	TRBJ1-1	.	TRBD1	TGCGCCAGCAGCTTACGGACAGGGGGCGACCCTGAAGCTTTCTTT	CASSLRTGGDPEAFF
TRBV5-6	TRBJ2-7	.	TRBD1	TGTGCCAGCAGCTTCTTGACAGGGCGAATCACCCCCTACGAGCAGTACTTC	CASSFLTGRITPYEQYF
TRBV29-1	TRBJ2-7	.	TRBD2	TGCAGCGTCGTTATTAGCGGGAGAGTCCCCTACGAGCAGTACTTC	CSVVISGRVPYEQYF
TRBV7-2	TRBJ1-5	.	TRBD1	TGTGCCAGCAGCTGGGGACAGGGAGGTCAGCCCCAGCATTTT	CASSWGQGGQPQHF
TRBV5-1	TRBJ1-1	.	.	TGCGCCAGCAGCTTGTCTGGAGGGTCGAACACTGAAGCTTTCTTT	CASSLSGGSNTEAFF
TRBV18	TRBJ1-1	few	.	TGTGCCAGCTCACCACCGGTAACGGTCTTGAACACTGAAGCTTTCTTT	CASSPPVTVLNTEAFF
TRBV27	TRBJ2-7	once	TRBD1	TGTGCCAGCACCGGACAGGGGGCGGACGAGCAGTACTTC	CASTGQGADEQYF
TRBV11-2	TRBJ2-1	.	.	TGTGCCAGCAGCTTAATCCTAGCCAATGAGCAGTTCTTC	CASSLILANEQFF
TRBV5-1	TRBJ2-5	.	TRBD2	TGCGCCAGCAGCTACCGCGGGACTAGCGGAGGAGGGGGAGAGACCCAGTACTTC	CASSYRGTSGGGGETQYF
TRBV23-1	TRBJ2-6	.	TRBD2	TGCGCCAGCAGTCAATCTAGGGCTGGCCAGGGAGGGTGCTCTGGGGCCAACGTCCTGACTTTC	CASSQSRAGQGGCSGANVLTF
TRBV28	TRBJ1-2	.	TRBD1	TGTGCCAGCTCCACAGGGGGAGTCAACTATGGCTACACCTTC	CASSTGGVNYGYTF
TRBV30	TRBJ1-2	.	.	TGTGCCTGGAGTGTACGGGCTAACTATGGCTACACCTTC	CAWSVRANYGYTF
TRBV6-6	TRBJ1-1	few	TRBD1	TGTGCCAGCAGTTACTCAGGGGGCTTGAGCACTGAAGCTTTCTTT	CASSYSGGLSTEAFF
TRBV5-1	TRBJ2-3	.	.	TGCGCCAGCAGCTCCCCGGAGGATCCGTGGGCAGATACGCAGTATTTT	CASSSPEDPWADTQYF
TRBV7-9	TRBJ2-1	.	.	TGTGCCAGCAGCGTTGGGGTTGGCGGGAATACGAATGAGCAGTTCTTC	CASSVGVGGNTNEQFF
TRBV2	TRBJ2-5	.	.	TGTGCCAGCAGGCCGGCTAGCCAGGAGGAGACCCAGTACTTC	CASRPASQEETQYF
TRBV10-3	TRBJ2-2	.	TRBD1	TGTGCCATCAGCGCTGGACAGGGGAACACCGGGGAGCTGTTTTTT	CAISAGQGNTGELFF
TRBV7-6	TRBJ1-4	.	.	TGTGCCAGCAGCTTAGGCCACCCCGGTGAAAAACTGTTTTTT	CASSLGHPGEKLFF
TRBV28	TRBJ1-1	.	.	TGTGCCAGCAGTCGGCCAAGGGGGGGGGCCACTGAAGCTTTCTTT	CASSRPRGGATEAFF
TRBV30	TRBJ2-1	.	TRBD2	TGTGCCTCCAATAGCGGGGGGGAGCAGTTCTTC	CASNSGGEQFF
TRBV29-1	TRBJ1-1	.	.	TGCAGCGTTGAAGTCCGGCGGAGGGGAGGGAACACTGAAGCTTTCTTT	CSVEVRRRGGNTEAFF
TRBV7-2	TRBJ2-1	.	TRBD2	TGTGCCAGCAGCTTAGGAGCGGGAGACTACAATGAGCAGTTCTTC	CASSLGAGDYNEQFF
TRBV5-1	TRBJ1-1	few	TRBD1	TGCGCCAGCAGCCAGGGGGCCGGGACTGAAGCTTTCTTT	CASSQGAGTEAFF
TRBV7-3	TRBJ2-6	.	.	TGTGCCAGCAGCTTAGGAGCCGGGGCCAACGTCCTGACTTTC	CASSLGAGANVLTF
TRBV5-1	TRBJ2-3	.	TRBD1	TGCGCCAGCAGCTTGGGGGGGACAGGGGGCACAGATACGCAGTATTTT	CASSLGGTGGTDTQYF
TRBV28	TRBJ2-7	.	TRBD1	TGTGCCAGCAGTTTGGGGACAGGGGGCGTCCACGAGCAGTACTTC	CASSLGTGGVHEQYF
TRBV5-1	TRBJ2-3	.	TRBD2	TGCGCCAGCAGCTCCCAGCGGGAGGGGTTGGCAGATACGCAGTATTTT	CASSSQREGLADTQYF
TRBV6-5	TRBJ2-7	.	TRBD2	TGTGCCAGCAGTTCCCTCGGACTAGCTGAAGAGCAGTACTTC	CASSSLGLAEEQYF
TRBV4-1	TRBJ1-2	.	.	TGCGCCAGCAAAAGGGGCTCTGGCTACACCTTC	CASKRGSGYTF
TRBV18	TRBJ2-5	once	TRBD1	TGTGCCAGCTCACCACCGAGGGGACAGGGACGGGAGACCCAGTACTTC	CASSPPRGQGRETQYF
TRBV27	TRBJ2-7	few	.	TGTGCCAGCAGTTTCCTCGGACAGACCTACGAGCAGTACTTC	CASSFLGQTYEQYF
TRBV9	TRBJ1-1	.	.	TGTGCCAGCAGCGCCCAGGGCGGCGGCACTGAAGCTTTCTTT	CASSAQGGGTEAFF
TRBV30	TRBJ2-2	.	.	TGTGCCTGGAGGCCGGTCAGAGCGGAGATCACCGGGGAGCTGTTTTTT	CAWRPVRAEITGELFF